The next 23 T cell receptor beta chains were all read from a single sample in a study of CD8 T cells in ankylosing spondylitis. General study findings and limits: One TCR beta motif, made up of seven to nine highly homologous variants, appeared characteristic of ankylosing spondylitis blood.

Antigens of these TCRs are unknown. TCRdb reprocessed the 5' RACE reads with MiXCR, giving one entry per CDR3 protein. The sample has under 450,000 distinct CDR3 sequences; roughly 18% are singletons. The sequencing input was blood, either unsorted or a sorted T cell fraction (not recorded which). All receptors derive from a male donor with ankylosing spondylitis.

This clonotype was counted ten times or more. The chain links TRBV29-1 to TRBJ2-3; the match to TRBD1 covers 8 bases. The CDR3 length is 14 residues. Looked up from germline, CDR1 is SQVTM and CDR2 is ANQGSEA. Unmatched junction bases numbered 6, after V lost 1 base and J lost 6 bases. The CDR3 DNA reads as TGCAGCGTTGAAGGGGACAGGATGTGGGATACGCAGTATTTT. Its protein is CSVEGDRMWDTQYF.

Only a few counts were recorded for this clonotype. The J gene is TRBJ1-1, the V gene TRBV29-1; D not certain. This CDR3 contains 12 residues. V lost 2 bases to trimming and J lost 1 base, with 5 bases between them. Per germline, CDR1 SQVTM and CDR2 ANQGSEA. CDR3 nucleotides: TGCAGCGTTGAACGGAGGAACACTGAAGCTTTCTTT. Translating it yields CSVERRNTEAFF. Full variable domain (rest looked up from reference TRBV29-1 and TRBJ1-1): SAVISQKPSRDICQRGTSLTIQCQVDSQVTMMFWYRQQPGQSLTLIATANQGSEATYESGFVIDKFPISRPNLTFSTLTVSNMSPEDSSIYLCSVERRNTEAFFGQGTRLTVV.

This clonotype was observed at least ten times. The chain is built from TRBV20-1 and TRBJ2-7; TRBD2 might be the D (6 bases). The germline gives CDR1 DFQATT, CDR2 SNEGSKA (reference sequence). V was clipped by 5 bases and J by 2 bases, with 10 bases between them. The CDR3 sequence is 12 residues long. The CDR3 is CSAWDLTYEQYF. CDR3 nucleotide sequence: TGCAGTGCTTGGGACTTAACCTACGAGCAGTACTTC.

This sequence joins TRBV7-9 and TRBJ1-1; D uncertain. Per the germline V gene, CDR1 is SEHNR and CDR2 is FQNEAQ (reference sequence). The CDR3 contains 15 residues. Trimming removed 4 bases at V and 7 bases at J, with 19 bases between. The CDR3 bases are TGTGCCAGCAGCTCCCCGACAAGTCTGACTATTGAAGCTTTCTTT. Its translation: CASSSPTSLTIEAFF.

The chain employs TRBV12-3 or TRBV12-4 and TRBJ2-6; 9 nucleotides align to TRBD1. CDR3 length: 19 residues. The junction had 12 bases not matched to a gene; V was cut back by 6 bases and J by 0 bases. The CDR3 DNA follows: TGTGCCAGCAGCACCCTGGCCGGGACAGGGAACTCTGGGGCCAACGTCCTGACTTTC. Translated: CASSTLAGTGNSGANVLTF.

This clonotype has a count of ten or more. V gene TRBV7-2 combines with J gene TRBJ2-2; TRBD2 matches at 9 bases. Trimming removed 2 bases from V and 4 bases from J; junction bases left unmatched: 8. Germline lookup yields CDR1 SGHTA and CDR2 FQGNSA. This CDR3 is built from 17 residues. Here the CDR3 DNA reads TGTGCCAGCAGCTTACAGCCAGGACTAGCGTTCACCGGGGAGCTGTTTTTT. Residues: CASSLQPGLAFTGELFF.

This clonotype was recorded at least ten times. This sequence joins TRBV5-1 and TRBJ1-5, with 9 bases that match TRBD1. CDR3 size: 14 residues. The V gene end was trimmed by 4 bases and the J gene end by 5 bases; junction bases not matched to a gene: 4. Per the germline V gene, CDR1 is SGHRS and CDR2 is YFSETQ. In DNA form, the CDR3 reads TGCGCCAGCAGCAAAGACAGGGGGGATCAGCCCCAGCATTTT. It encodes CASSKDRGDQPQHF. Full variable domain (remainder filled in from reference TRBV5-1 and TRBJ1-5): KAGVTQTPRYLIKTRGQQVTLSCSPISGHRSVSWYQQTPGQGLQFLFEYFSETQRNKGNFPGRFSGRQFSNSRSEMNVSTLELGDSALYLCASSKDRGDQPQHFGDGTRLSIL.

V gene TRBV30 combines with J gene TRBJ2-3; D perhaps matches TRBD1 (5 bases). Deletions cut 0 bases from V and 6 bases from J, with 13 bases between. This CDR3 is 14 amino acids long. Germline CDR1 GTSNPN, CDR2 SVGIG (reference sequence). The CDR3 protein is CAWSVGQAGDTQYF. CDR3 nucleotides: TGTGCCTGGAGTGTCGGCCAGGCAGGGGATACGCAGTATTTT.

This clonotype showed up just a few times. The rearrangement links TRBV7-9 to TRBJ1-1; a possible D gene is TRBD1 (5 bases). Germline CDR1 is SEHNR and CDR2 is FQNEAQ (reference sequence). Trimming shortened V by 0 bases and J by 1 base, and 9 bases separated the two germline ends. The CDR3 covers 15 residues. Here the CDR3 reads CASSLAVTENTEAFF. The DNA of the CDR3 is TGTGCCAGCAGCTTAGCCGTGACAGAGAACACTGAAGCTTTCTTT.

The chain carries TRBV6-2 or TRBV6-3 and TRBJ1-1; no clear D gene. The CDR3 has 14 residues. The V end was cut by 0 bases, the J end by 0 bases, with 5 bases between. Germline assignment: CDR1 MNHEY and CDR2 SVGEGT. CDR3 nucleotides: TGTGCCAGCAGTTACTCCGCAGTGAACACTGAAGCTTTCTTT. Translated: CASSYSAVNTEAFF.

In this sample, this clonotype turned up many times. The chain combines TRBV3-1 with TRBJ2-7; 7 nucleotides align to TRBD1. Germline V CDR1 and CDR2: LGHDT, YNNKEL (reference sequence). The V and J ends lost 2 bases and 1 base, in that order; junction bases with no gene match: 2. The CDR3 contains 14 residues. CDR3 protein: CASSQRTGSYEQYF. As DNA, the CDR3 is TGTGCCAGCAGCCAACGGACAGGATCCTACGAGCAGTACTTC.

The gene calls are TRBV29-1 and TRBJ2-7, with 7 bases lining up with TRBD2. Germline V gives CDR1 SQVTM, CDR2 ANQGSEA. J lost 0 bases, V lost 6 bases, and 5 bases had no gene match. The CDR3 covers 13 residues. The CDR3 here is CSVPGTNSYEQYF. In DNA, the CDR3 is TGCAGCGTGCCCGGGACTAACTCCTACGAGCAGTACTTC.

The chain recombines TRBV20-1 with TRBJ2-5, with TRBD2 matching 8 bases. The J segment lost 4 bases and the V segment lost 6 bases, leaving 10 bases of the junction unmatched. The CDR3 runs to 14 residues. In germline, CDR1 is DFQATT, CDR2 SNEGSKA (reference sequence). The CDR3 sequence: CSAPAGAVRETQYF. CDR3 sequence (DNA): TGCAGTGCACCAGCGGGAGCGGTTAGAGAGACCCAGTACTTC.

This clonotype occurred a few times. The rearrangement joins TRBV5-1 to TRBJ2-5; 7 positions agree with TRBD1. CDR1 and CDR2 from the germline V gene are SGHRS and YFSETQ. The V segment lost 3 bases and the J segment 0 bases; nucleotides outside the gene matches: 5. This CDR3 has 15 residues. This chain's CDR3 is CASSSQGEYQETQYF. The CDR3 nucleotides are TGCGCCAGCAGCTCCCAGGGGGAGTACCAAGAGACCCAGTACTTC. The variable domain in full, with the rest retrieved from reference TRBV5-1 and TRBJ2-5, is KAGVTQTPRYLIKTRGQQVTLSCSPISGHRSVSWYQQTPGQGLQFLFEYFSETQRNKGNFPGRFSGRQFSNSRSEMNVSTLELGDSALYLCASSSQGEYQETQYFGPGTRLLVL.

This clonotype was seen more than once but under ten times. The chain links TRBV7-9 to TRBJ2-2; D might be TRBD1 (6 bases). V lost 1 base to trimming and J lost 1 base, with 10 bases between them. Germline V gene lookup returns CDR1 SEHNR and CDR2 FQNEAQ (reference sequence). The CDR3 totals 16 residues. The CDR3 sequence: CASSLGTGLNTGELFF. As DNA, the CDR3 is TGTGCCAGCAGCTTAGGCACAGGGCTGAACACCGGGGAGCTGTTTTTT.

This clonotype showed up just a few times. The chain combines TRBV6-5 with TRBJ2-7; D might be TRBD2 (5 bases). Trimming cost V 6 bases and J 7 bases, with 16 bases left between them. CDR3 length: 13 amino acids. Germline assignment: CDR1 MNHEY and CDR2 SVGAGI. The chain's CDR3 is CASRYSGSGEQYF. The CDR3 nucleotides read TGTGCCAGCAGGTATTCGGGTTCGGGAGAGCAGTACTTC.

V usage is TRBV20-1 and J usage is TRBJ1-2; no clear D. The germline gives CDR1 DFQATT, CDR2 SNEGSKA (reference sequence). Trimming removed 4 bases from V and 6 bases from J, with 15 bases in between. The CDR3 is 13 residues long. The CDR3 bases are TGCAGTGCTAAAACGGACGGGAGGGATGGCTACACCTTC. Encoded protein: CSAKTDGRDGYTF.

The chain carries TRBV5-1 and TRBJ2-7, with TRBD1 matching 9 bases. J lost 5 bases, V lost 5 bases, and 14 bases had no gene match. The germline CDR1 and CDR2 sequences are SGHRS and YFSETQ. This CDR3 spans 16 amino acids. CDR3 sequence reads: CASSLESGTGRDEQYF. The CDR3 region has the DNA TGCGCCAGCAGTTTAGAATCCGGGACAGGGAGGGACGAGCAGTACTTC.

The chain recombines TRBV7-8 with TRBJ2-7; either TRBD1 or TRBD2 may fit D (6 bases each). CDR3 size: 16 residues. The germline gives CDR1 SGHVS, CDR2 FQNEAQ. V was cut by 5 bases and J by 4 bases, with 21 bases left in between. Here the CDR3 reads CASSPFGGEGPYEQYF. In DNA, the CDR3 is TGTGCCAGCAGCCCCTTCGGGGGCGAAGGACCTTACGAGCAGTACTTC.

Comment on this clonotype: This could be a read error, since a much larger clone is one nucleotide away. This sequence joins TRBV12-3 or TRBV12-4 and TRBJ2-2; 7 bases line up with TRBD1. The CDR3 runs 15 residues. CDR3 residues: CASSRQGSNTGELIF. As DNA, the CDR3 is TGTGCCAGCAGTAGACAGGGTTCGAACACCGGGGAGCTGATTTTT.

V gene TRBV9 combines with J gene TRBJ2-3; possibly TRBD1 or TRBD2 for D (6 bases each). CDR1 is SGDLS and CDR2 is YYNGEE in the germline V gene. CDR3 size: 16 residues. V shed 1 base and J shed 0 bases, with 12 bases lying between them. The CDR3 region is CASSVQGTSSTDTQYF. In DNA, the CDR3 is TGTGCCAGCAGCGTACAGGGGACTTCTAGCACAGATACGCAGTATTTT. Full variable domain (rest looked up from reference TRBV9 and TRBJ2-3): DSGVTQTPKHLITATGQRVTLRCSPRSGDLSVYWYQQSLDQGLQFLIQYYNGEERAKGNILERFSAQQFPDLHSELNLSSLELGDSALYFCASSVQGTSSTDTQYFGPGTRLTVL.

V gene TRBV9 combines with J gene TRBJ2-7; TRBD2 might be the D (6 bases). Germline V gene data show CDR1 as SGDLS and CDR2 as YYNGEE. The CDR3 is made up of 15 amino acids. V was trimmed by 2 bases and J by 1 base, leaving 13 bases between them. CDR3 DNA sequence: TGTGCCAGCAGCGTGGGGGGAGAACGGTCCTACGAGCAGTACTTC. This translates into CASSVGGERSYEQYF.

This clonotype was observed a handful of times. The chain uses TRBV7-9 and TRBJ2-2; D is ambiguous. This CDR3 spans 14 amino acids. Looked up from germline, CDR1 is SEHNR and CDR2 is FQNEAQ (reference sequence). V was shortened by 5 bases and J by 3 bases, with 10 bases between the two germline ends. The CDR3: CASSLRVDTGELFF. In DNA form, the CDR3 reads TGTGCCAGCAGCCTTAGGGTCGACACCGGGGAGCTGTTTTTT. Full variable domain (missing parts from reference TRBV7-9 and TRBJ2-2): DTGVSQNPRHKITKRGQNVTFRCDPISEHNRLYWYRQTLGQGPEFLTYFQNEAQLEKSRLLSDRFSAERPKGSFSTLEIQRTEQGDSAMYLCASSLRVDTGELFFGEGSRLTVL.